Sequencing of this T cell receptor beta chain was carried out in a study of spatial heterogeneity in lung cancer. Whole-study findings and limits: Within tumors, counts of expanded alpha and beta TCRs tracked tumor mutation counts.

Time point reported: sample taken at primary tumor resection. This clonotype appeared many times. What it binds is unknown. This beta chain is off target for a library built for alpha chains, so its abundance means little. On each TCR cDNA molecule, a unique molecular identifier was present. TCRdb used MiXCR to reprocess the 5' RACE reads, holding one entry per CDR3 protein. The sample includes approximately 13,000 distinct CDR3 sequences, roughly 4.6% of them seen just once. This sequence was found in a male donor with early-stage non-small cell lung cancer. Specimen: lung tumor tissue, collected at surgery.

The CDR3 region is CASSLQWGNSPLHF. The DNA of the CDR3 is TGTGCCAGCAGCTTGCAATGGGGGAATTCACCCCTCCACTTT. The V gene is TRBV11-2, the J gene TRBJ1-6; D possibly corresponds to TRBD1 (5 bases). Germline CDR1 SGHAT, CDR2 FQNNGV. V was pared by 3 bases and J by 7 bases, with 10 bases between. This CDR3 contains 14 residues. Full variable domain (rest looked up from reference TRBV11-2 and TRBJ1-6): EAGVAQSPRYKIIEKRQSVAFWCNPISGHATLYWYQQILGQGPKLLIQFQNNGVVDDSQLPKDRFSAERLKGVDSTLKIQPAKLEDSAVYLCASSLQWGNSPLHFGNGTRLTVT.